This entry is about one T cell receptor (beta chain). Its antigen target is currently unknown. No base-level quality is on record; no much larger clone is a single base apart. Each collaborating institution followed its own protocols to collect whole blood in K2EDTA tubes. For TCRbeta analysis, collaborators shipped samples in one of three forms: frozen whole blood, isolated PBMCs, or DNA extracted from either of those sample types. This entry belongs to a study of blood T cell repertoires in COVID-19 (dated by TCRdb to 2020 to 2022). Notes on the research overall: Samples covering the acute and convalescent phases of COVID-19 were provided by collaborators in the United States, Italy and Spain. The material from the prospective study consisted of cDNA or gDNA derived from T cells, B-cell-depleted T cells, or PBMCs. The dataset comprised deeply sampled blood TCRbeta repertoires from subjects exposed to, actively infected with, or recovered from COVID-19. The repertoires were released in a freely available public database intended as a resource for research on the immune response to SARS-CoV-2. The samples were drawn from the first 160 participants of the ongoing ImmuneRACE study and from about 1,200 subjects provided by 6 global collaborators. Sample metadata almost always included a de-identified subject ID, COVID-19 status, age in years and sex. Where available, HLA class I and class II types were obtained from metadata supplied by the sample provider rather than from assay-based typing. What the research found in general, with its limitations: The quantity of clinical and demographic metadata differed by source and by participant and was supplied without curation.

In the germline V gene, CDR1 corresponds to LGHNT and CDR2 to FRNRAP. Trimming takes 7 bases off V and 3 bases off J; junction bases not matched to a gene: 6. The CDR3 sequence holds 13 residues, the cysteine and phenylalanine included. The entry retains the CDR3 DNA only, 39 bases that are in frame from base 1. TCRbeta CDR3 regions were amplified from genomic DNA by means of the immunoSEQ Assay, a bias-controlled multiplex PCR. On the authors' methods: The number of nucleated cells in each sample was estimated by amplification of reference gene primers within the assay. To quantify the absolute abundance of each unique TCRbeta CDR3 rearrangement, sequence reads were collapsed and filtered. For each sample, productive Simpson clonality was calculated by taking the square root of Simpson's diversity index across productive rearrangements. In its TCRdb copy, this immuneACCESS table keeps in-frame sequences only and misses some clones. Where compared with another copy, unresolved V genes explain less than half of these, and the others have no known cause. Clone size and the V and J calls come from that table; the DNA yielded D and trimming. A total of fewer than 250,000 clones appear in this sample, over 75% of them only once. The top ten hold 9.5% to 15% of the sample.

The rearrangement joined TRBV12-5 to TRBJ2-7, with 7 bases matching TRBD1. Material for sequencing was peripheral blood. The sequence came from a woman between 45 and 65 years old with acute or convalescent COVID-19. The sequenced DNA: TGTGCTAGTGCCAAACAGGGGAACTACGAGCAGTACTTC. Translated, it reads CASAKQGNYEQYF. The variable domain in full, with residues beyond the CDR3 obtained from the reference TRBV12-5 and TRBJ2-7 genes, is DARVTQTPRHKVTEMGQEVTMRCQPILGHNTVFWYRQTMMQGLELLAYFRNRAPLDDSGMPKDRFSAEMPDATLATLKIQPSEPRDSAVYFCASAKQGNYEQYFGPGTRLTVT.